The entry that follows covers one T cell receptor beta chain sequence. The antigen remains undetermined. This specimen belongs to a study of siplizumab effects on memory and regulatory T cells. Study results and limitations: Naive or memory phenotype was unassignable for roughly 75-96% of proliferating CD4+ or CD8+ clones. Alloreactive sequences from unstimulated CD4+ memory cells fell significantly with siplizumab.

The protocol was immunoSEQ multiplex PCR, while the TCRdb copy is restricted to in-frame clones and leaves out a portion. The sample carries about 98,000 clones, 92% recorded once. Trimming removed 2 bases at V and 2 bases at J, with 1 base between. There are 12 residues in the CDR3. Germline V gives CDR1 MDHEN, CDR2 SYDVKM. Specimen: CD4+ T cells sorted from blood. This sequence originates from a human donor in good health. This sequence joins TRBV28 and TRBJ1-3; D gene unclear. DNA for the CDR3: TGTGCCAGCAGTTTAGCTGGAAACACCATATATTTT. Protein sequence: CASSLAGNTIYF.